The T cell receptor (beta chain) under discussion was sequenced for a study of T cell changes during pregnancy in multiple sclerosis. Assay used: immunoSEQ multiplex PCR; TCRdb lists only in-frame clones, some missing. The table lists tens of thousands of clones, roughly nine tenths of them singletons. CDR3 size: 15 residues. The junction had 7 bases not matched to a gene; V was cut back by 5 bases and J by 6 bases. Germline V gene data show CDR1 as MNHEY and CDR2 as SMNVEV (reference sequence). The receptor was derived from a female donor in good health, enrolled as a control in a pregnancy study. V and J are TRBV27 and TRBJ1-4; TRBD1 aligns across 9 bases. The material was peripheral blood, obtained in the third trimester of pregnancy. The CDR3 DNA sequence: TGTGCCAGCAGTCCCCGGACAGGGGTCCATGAAAAACTGTTTTTT. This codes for CASSPRTGVHEKLFF. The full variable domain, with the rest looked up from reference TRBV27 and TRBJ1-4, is EAQVTQNPRYLITVTGKKLTVTCSQNMNHEYMSWYRQDPGLGLRQIYYSMNVEVTDKGDVPEGYKVSRKEKRNFPLILESPSPNQTSLYFCASSPRTGVHEKLFFGSGTQLSVL.